The source of this T cell receptor (beta chain) is a study of patients and donors after allogeneic stem cell transplantation. This CDR3 is built from 12 residues. Per the germline V gene, CDR1 is MDHEN and CDR2 is SYDVKM. V was pared by 11 bases and J by 2 bases, with 13 bases between. Each CDR3 protein gets one entry after TCRdb re-called the RT-PCR reads with MiXCR. In the table there are roughly 190,000 distinct CDR3 sequences, 41% of which are singletons. The sample consisted of blood, either unsorted or a sorted T cell fraction (not recorded which). This receptor was obtained from a human donor who was either an allogeneic HSCT recipient or a stem cell or donor lymphocyte infusion donor (not recorded which). It is not recorded whose cells these are; they may come from a transplant donor. The chain uses TRBV28 and TRBJ2-7; TRBD1 or TRBD2 may be the D gene (5 bases each). The CDR3 coding sequence is TGTGCCTCCGGCAGGGAGCCCTACGAGCAGTACTTC. Protein product: CASGREPYEQYF.